What follows describes a single T cell receptor (beta chain). Its antigen is still unknown. The data were obtained in a study of blood T cells in healthy people across ages. Across the study: In model experiments, template switching was able to capture about one barcoded beta molecule for every two T cells that were present. Whole-study results and caveats: Long-lived donors exceeded aged donors in naive CD4+ cells and diversity.

A second PCR of 7 to 11 cycles used a sample-barcoded 5' primer and a J-beta primer mix. TCRdb re-derived calls from the 5' RACE reads in MiXCR, one entry per CDR3 protein. Among hundreds of thousands of distinct CDR3 sequences listed, over 40% were seen once. Germline V gives CDR1 SGHVS, CDR2 FQNEAQ. V dropped 5 bases and J dropped 2; count of bases not matched to a gene: 13. The CDR3 runs to 17 residues. Per-sample yields of isolated PBMCs were at least 6 million. The chain uses TRBV7-8 and TRBJ2-7; TRBD1 matches at 9 bases. The specimen was blood. The TCR comes from a woman older than 75 in good health. CDR3 in amino acids: CASSATLSGTGPYEQYF. The CDR3, as DNA: TGTGCCAGCAGCGCCACTCTCTCCGGGACAGGGCCCTACGAGCAGTACTTC.